The 27 T cell receptor beta chains presented below share a single source sample, sequenced in a study of PD-L1 blockade in urothelial cancer. Using immunoSEQ multiplex PCR, the repertoire was profiled, and TCRdb retains in-frame clones only, with some absent. The sample includes 75,000 to 90,000 clones, 82% of them seen just once. The sample consisted of PBMCs, taken around atezolizumab (anti-PD-L1) treatment. These receptors all stem from a man in his 70s with urothelial cancer.

The CDR3 nucleotides are TGTGCCAGCAGTTTAGATAAGGGGCAGAACACTGAAGCTTTCTTT. This sequence encodes CASSLDKGQNTEAFF. V and J are TRBV27 and TRBJ1-1; TRBD1 is a possible D gene (5 bases). Trimming pared 2 bases from V and 1 base from J, leaving 11 bases between. Germline values: CDR1 MNHEY, CDR2 SMNVEV (reference sequence). The CDR3 contains 15 residues.

The chain has TRBV5-5 and TRBJ2-7; 8 nucleotides match TRBD1. Germline assignment: CDR1 SGHKS and CDR2 YYEKEE (reference sequence). There are 14 residues in the CDR3. With 3 bases clipped from V and 5 bases from J, the junction kept 7 bases outside the gene matches. CDR3 sequence (DNA): TGTGCCAGCAGCTCCAAGGACAGGGTCGACGAGCAGTACTTC. It codes for CASSSKDRVDEQYF.

The chain is built from TRBV6-6 and TRBJ1-1; 9 nucleotides line up with TRBD1. J lost 3 bases, V lost 5 bases, and 4 bases had no gene match. The CDR3 runs to 14 residues. Germline CDR1 is MNHNY and CDR2 is SVGAGI (reference sequence). CDR3 in DNA: TGTGCCAGCAGTCCCACAGGGGGCTACACTGAAGCTTTCTTT. Its translation is CASSPTGGYTEAFF.

This clone was seen a single time. The V gene is TRBV11-2, the J gene TRBJ1-1, with unresolved D. CDR1 is SGHAT and CDR2 is FQNNGV in the germline V gene. V lost 9 bases and J 5 bases, leaving 19 bases between the germline ends. The CDR3 length is 14 residues. CDR3 amino acids: CARMERLPETEAFF. As DNA, the CDR3 is TGTGCCAGAATGGAGAGGCTTCCGGAAACTGAAGCTTTCTTT.

The chain is built from TRBV30 and TRBJ2-5; TRBD1 agrees at 7 bases. Losses at the gene ends were 0 bases for V and 5 bases for J; bases not matched to a gene: 9. The CDR3 length is 15 residues. CDR1 and CDR2 from the germline V gene are GTSNPN and SVGIG (reference sequence). In DNA, the CDR3 is TGTGCCTGGAGTGTACACTCCGGCAGGGGGGAGACCCAGTACTTC. Encoded protein: CAWSVHSGRGETQYF.

The V and J genes are TRBV7-3 and TRBJ2-2; 9 bases are shared with TRBD1. The trim removed 0 bases at V and 2 bases at J, leaving 4 bases unmatched. The CDR3 contains 17 residues. Germline V gives CDR1 SGHTA, CDR2 FQGTGA. CDR3 sequence (DNA): TGTGCCAGCAGCTTAACCCCGGGACAGGGAAACACCGGGGAGCTGTTTTTT. It yields the protein CASSLTPGQGNTGELFF.

CDR3 residues: CASSKPGTGSYTEAFF. The DNA of the CDR3 is TGTGCCAGCAGCAAGCCCGGGACAGGGAGTTACACTGAAGCTTTCTTT. The gene calls are TRBV5-8 and TRBJ1-1; 9 bases match TRBD1. The germline gives CDR1 SGHTS, CDR2 YDEGEE. With 4 bases clipped from V and 3 bases from J, the junction kept 10 bases outside the gene matches. This CDR3 has 16 residues.

This chain uses TRBV4-1 with TRBJ1-4; D gene unclear. V lost 4 bases and J lost 4, with 7 bases in between. Germline-derived CDR1 and CDR2 are MGHRA and YSYEKL. The CDR3 is 13 residues long. Written as DNA, the CDR3 is TGCGCCAGCAGCCCACTACGTAATGAAAAACTGTTTTTT. Its protein product is CASSPLRNEKLFF.

The J gene is TRBJ1-4, the V gene TRBV19; TRBD1 matches at 7 bases. This CDR3 is built from 15 residues. Germline CDR1 reads LNHDA; CDR2 reads SQIVND (reference sequence). V lost 11 bases, J lost 3 bases, and 12 bases stayed unmatched. The CDR3: CAPNPQGRANEKLFF. CDR3 coding DNA: TGTGCCCCAAATCCACAGGGGCGGGCTAATGAAAAACTGTTTTTT.

The V call is TRBV11-2, the J call TRBJ2-5; D ambiguous. The CDR3 is made up of 13 amino acids. Germline V gene sequence: CDR1 SGHAT, CDR2 FQNNGV. Deletions cut 5 bases from V and 5 bases from J, with 12 bases between. The chain's CDR3 is CASSMGDLETQYF. CDR3 nucleotide sequence: TGTGCCAGCAGCATGGGCGACCTCGAGACCCAGTACTTC.

This clone was found once. This chain connects TRBV6-6 to TRBJ1-3; TRBD1 matches at 7 bases. The CDR3 totals 15 residues. The J segment lost 0 bases and the V segment lost 7 bases, leaving 6 bases of the junction unmatched. The germline CDR1 and CDR2 sequences are MNHNY and SVGAGI (reference sequence). The chain's CDR3 is CASTRDSASGNTIYF. The CDR3 bases are TGTGCCAGCACTAGGGACAGCGCCTCTGGAAACACCATATATTTT.

The chain couples TRBV12-5 to TRBJ1-1, with 7 positions matching TRBD1. Losses at the gene ends were 7 bases for V and 1 base for J; bases not matched to a gene: 6. The germline V gene has CDR1 LGHNT and CDR2 FRNRAP. The CDR3 is 14 amino acids. The CDR3 DNA follows: TGTGCTAGTGCGGAAAGGGGGCGGAACACTGAAGCTTTCTTT. Protein product: CASAERGRNTEAFF.

The chain links TRBV7-6 to TRBJ1-2; 7 nucleotides match TRBD1. The CDR3 loop spans 14 amino acids. Germline CDR1 SGHVS, CDR2 FNYEAQ. With V trimmed by 5 bases and J by 2 bases, 5 bases remained unmatched. CDR3 amino acids: CASSLGTENYGYTF. The CDR3 DNA reads TGTGCCAGCAGCCTCGGGACAGAAAACTATGGCTACACCTTC.

This clone was found once. J is TRBJ2-7 and V is TRBV19, with TRBD1 identical over 8 bases. With 5 bases clipped from V and 6 bases from J, the junction kept 6 bases outside the gene matches. The CDR3 sequence is 13 residues long. Germline V CDR1 and CDR2: LNHDA, SQIVND (reference sequence). CDR3 DNA sequence: TGTGCCAGTAGTGTGGACAGGGTTGGCGAGCAGTACTTC. This codes for CASSVDRVGEQYF. Drawing the rest from reference TRBV19 and TRBJ2-7, the complete variable domain is DGGITQSPKYLFRKEGQNVTLSCEQNLNHDAMYWYRQDPGQGLRLIYYSQIVNDFQKGDIAEGYSVSREKKESFPLTVTSAQKNPTAFYLCASSVDRVGEQYFGPGTRLTVT.

The count of this clone is one. This rearrangement joins TRBV19 to TRBJ1-1, with TRBD1 matching 8 bases. Unmatched junction bases numbered 8, after V lost 4 bases and J lost 4 bases. Germline V gives CDR1 LNHDA, CDR2 SQIVND (reference sequence). The CDR3 has 15 amino acids. CDR3 DNA: TGTGCCAGTAGTACCTCAGGGGGCGCGGTCACTGAAGCTTTCTTT. This encodes CASSTSGGAVTEAFF.

This clone was detected only once. This chain links TRBV7-8 with TRBJ2-7; 8 nucleotides align to TRBD2. The CDR3 runs to 15 residues. Trimming took 5 bases from V and 2 from J; bases not matched to a gene: 8. From germline, CDR1 is SGHVS and CDR2 FQNEAQ. The CDR3, as DNA: TGTGCCAGCAGCCCCCTGACGGGAGGGCCCTACGAGCAGTACTTC. Its translation is CASSPLTGGPYEQYF.

This clone was seen a few times. The chain links TRBV4-1 to TRBJ1-2; D is ambiguous. Trimming removed 4 bases at V and 7 bases at J, with 22 bases between. The CDR3 spans 16 residues. Germline V gene data show CDR1 as MGHRA and CDR2 as YSYEKL. The CDR3 nucleotides read TGCGCCAGCAGCCCTCCCCGTCTCAGGTCCCTAAGTGGCTACACCTTC. Its protein is CASSPPRLRSLSGYTF.

The chain recombines TRBV7-6 with TRBJ2-2; D ambiguous. From germline, CDR1 is SGHVS and CDR2 FNYEAQ. The V end was cut by 5 bases, the J end by 2 bases, with 6 bases between. The CDR3 loop spans 13 amino acids. The chain's CDR3 is CASSPVNTGELFF. DNA for the CDR3: TGTGCCAGCAGCCCAGTAAACACCGGGGAGCTGTTTTTT.

This clone has only one observation. The rearrangement links TRBV25-1 to TRBJ1-5; 8 bases are shared with TRBD1. The germline gives CDR1 MGHDK, CDR2 SYGVNS. Trimming removed 1 base from V and 2 bases from J; junction bases left unmatched: 4. This CDR3 comprises 16 residues. CDR3 loop: CASSESGTGGNQPQHF. DNA of the CDR3: TGTGCCAGCAGTGAATCCGGGACAGGAGGCAATCAGCCCCAGCATTTT.

The V gene is TRBV10-3, the J gene TRBJ2-7, with TRBD1 identical over 10 bases. The CDR3 is made up of 15 amino acids. V dropped 9 bases and J dropped 2; count of bases not matched to a gene: 10. Germline CDR1 ENHRY, CDR2 SYGVKD. The CDR3 coding sequence is TGTGCCATAACGCCGGGACAGGGGTTAGCCTACGAGCAGTACTTC. Its translation is CAITPGQGLAYEQYF.

This chain uses TRBV7-2 with TRBJ2-5; D is unclear. CDR1 and CDR2 from the germline V gene are SGHTA and FQGNSA. The CDR3 length is 13 residues. V was trimmed by 8 bases and J by 0 bases, leaving 10 bases between them. The CDR3 region has the DNA TGTGCCAGCCAGAAACCCGACCAAGAGACCCAGTACTTC. It encodes CASQKPDQETQYF. The full variable domain, with the rest looked up from reference TRBV7-2 and TRBJ2-5, is GAGVSQSPSNKVTEKGKDVELRCDPISGHTALYWYRQSLGQGLEFLIYFQGNSAPDKSGLPSDRFSAERTGGSVSTLTIQRTQQEDSAVYLCASQKPDQETQYFGPGTRLLVL.

This rearrangement joins TRBV6-6 to TRBJ2-7; tentatively, D is TRBD1 (6 bases). The germline gives CDR1 MNHNY, CDR2 SVGAGI (reference sequence). CDR3 length: 15 amino acids. The ends were cut back, 4 bases at V and 6 bases at J, with 19 bases in the middle. The CDR3 sequence is CASSSTGTSSLEQYF. CDR3 bases: TGTGCCAGCAGTTCCACCGGGACATCAAGTCTCGAGCAGTACTTC.

This clone came up once. The chain couples TRBV6-1 to TRBJ2-3; 13 bases match TRBD2. Germline CDR1 reads MNHNS; CDR2 reads SASEGT. The trim removed 7 bases at V and 4 bases at J, leaving 5 bases unmatched. CDR3 length equals 15 residues. CDR3 protein: CASKGTSGEADTQYF. The CDR3 region has the DNA TGTGCCAGCAAAGGGACTAGCGGGGAAGCAGATACGCAGTATTTT.

The chain employs TRBV7-9 and TRBJ1-2; D is unclear. Germline loops: CDR1 SEHNR, CDR2 FQNEAQ (reference sequence). V gave up 11 bases and J gave up 4 bases, with 17 bases separating them. The length of the CDR3 is 13 residues. This CDR3 reads CAGLSNVVYGYTF. The CDR3, as DNA: TGTGCCGGACTGTCGAATGTCGTCTATGGCTACACCTTC.

The rearrangement uses TRBV11-2 and TRBJ2-7, with a possible D match to TRBD1 (6 bases). The CDR3 runs 17 residues. Germline CDR1 SGHAT, CDR2 FQNNGV. V lost 2 bases and J lost 0, with 17 bases in between. The CDR3: CASSLSGIGQISYEQYF. CDR3 sequence (DNA): TGTGCCAGCAGCTTATCAGGGATTGGACAGATCTCCTACGAGCAGTACTTC.

In this sample, this clone turned up once. This chain links TRBV7-9 with TRBJ2-3; 12 bases are shared with TRBD2. The CDR3 runs 16 residues. CDR1 is SEHNR, CDR2 FQNEAQ, per germline (reference sequence). V lost 5 bases to trimming and J lost 5 bases; unmatched junction nucleotides: 8. This chain's CDR3 is CASSPRTSGIGDTQYF. The DNA of the CDR3 is TGTGCCAGCAGCCCCCGGACTAGCGGGATCGGAGATACGCAGTATTTT.

The V gene is TRBV11-3, the J gene TRBJ2-1; 9 bases match TRBD2. The CDR3 spans 19 residues. J was trimmed by 0 bases and V by 5 bases; bases with no gene match: 14. Germline V CDR1 and CDR2: SGHNT, YENEEA. The CDR3 DNA reads TGTGCCAGCAGCCCCTCGGCTAGCGGGGCCCCCTTCTCCTACAATGAGCAGTTCTTC. This sequence encodes CASSPSASGAPFSYNEQFF.